This is a list of T cell receptor beta chains from one sample in a study of blood T cell repertoires in COVID-19. Produced via immunoSEQ multiplex PCR; TCRdb's table is partial and in-frame only. The sample holds 150,000 to 200,000 clones, about 81% seen once. Input material: peripheral blood. The receptors come from a woman aged 55-69 years with COVID-19, enrolled during active disease. CDR3s include the opening cysteine and the closing phenylalanine or tryptophan. Each record gives: CDR3 protein, CDR3 DNA, clone size, J gene, D gene, V gene. A D gene is named only where the DNA matches it firmly. Expanded clones get a size class; other rows say once, few or many, or leave the size out.

CASSPGTGGYTF,TGTGCCAGCAGCCCGGGGACAGGAGGCTACACCTTC,NA,TRBJ1-2,TRBD1,TRBV7-3
CSAEADEKLFF,TGCAGTGCTGAGGCAGATGAAAAACTGTTTTTT,NA,TRBJ1-4,NA,TRBV20-1
CASSVAGYDSPLHF,TGTGCCAGCAGCGTAGCGGGGTACGATTCACCCCTCCACTTT,NA,TRBJ1-6,NA,TRBV9
CASSNKRLEGQHF,TGTGCCAGCAGCAATAAGAGACTTGAGGGCCAGCATTTT,NA,TRBJ1-5,NA,TRBV21-1
CASSEGTASYGYTF,TGTGCCAGCAGTGAGGGGACAGCCTCCTATGGCTACACCTTC,NA,TRBJ1-2,TRBD1,TRBV6-4
CASSWTGQGESGELFF,TGCGCCAGCAGCTGGACGGGACAGGGGGAGTCCGGGGAGCTGTTTTTT,NA,TRBJ2-2,TRBD1,TRBV5-1
CASSRPSPASFNTGELFF,TGTGCCAGCAGCCGCCCCTCCCCGGCTAGCTTCAACACCGGGGAGCTGTTTTTT,once,TRBJ2-2,NA,TRBV3-1/TRBV3-2
CASTRTSGTGGEQFF,TGTGCCAGTACTAGGACTAGCGGGACGGGGGGTGAGCAGTTCTTC,NA,TRBJ2-1,TRBD2,TRBV19
CASSLSFGRGGRLSSYNEQFF,TGTGCCAGCAGTTTATCGTTCGGGAGGGGGGGCAGGTTAAGCTCCTACAATGAGCAGTTCTTC,NA,TRBJ2-1,TRBD2,TRBV28
CASSVGLLTGELFF,TGTGCCAGCAGCGTAGGACTCCTCACCGGGGAGCTGTTTTTT,NA,TRBJ2-2,NA,TRBV9
CASRKPGDRHEQYF,TGTGCCAGCAGAAAACCAGGGGATCGGCACGAGCAGTACTTC,NA,TRBJ2-7,NA,TRBV11-1
CASSLRGHSYEQYF,TGTGCCAGCAGTTTAAGGGGACACTCCTACGAGCAGTACTTC,NA,TRBJ2-7,NA,TRBV28
CASSKSRDRFYEQYF,TGTGCCAGCAGCAAGTCCCGGGACAGGTTCTACGAGCAGTACTTC,NA,TRBJ2-7,TRBD1,TRBV7-2
CASSERRQGEGYTF,TGTGCCAGCAGTGAAAGGCGACAGGGGGAAGGCTACACCTTC,NA,TRBJ1-2,TRBD1,TRBV2
CATSRPIYNEQFF,TGTGCCACCAGCAGACCCATCTACAATGAGCAGTTCTTC,NA,TRBJ2-1,NA,TRBV15
CASSQAPGYQPQHF,TGCGCCAGCAGCCAAGCACCCGGGTATCAGCCCCAGCATTTT,NA,TRBJ1-5,NA,TRBV4-1
CASSIGRTSGGTDTQYF,TGTGCCAGTAGTATAGGGCGGACTAGCGGGGGGACAGATACGCAGTATTTT,NA,TRBJ2-3,TRBD2,TRBV19
CASSFLLGGDFPLHF,TGTGCCAGCAGCTTTCTTCTGGGAGGAGATTTCCCCCTCCACTTT,NA,TRBJ1-6,NA,TRBV7-2
CASSPSVSTDTQYF,TGTGCCAGCAGCCCTTCAGTGAGCACAGATACGCAGTATTTT,NA,TRBJ2-3,NA,TRBV2
CASSLRRHPGELFF,TGTGCCAGCAGTCTCCGAAGACATCCCGGGGAGCTGTTTTTT,NA,TRBJ2-2,NA,TRBV6-5
CASSETGWGNTEAFF,TGTGCCAGCAGCGAGACAGGGTGGGGAAACACTGAAGCTTTCTTT,NA,TRBJ1-1,TRBD1,TRBV5-6
CASSPTKTGDWLYGYTF,TGTGCCAGCTCACCGACAAAAACAGGGGATTGGCTCTATGGCTACACCTTC,NA,TRBJ1-2,TRBD1,TRBV18